This TCR beta chain was identified during a study of regulatory T cells in long-lasting Graves disease. Background on the study: Persistent cases were those of Graves' disease that involved over 5 years of antithyroid drugs with positive TSH receptor antibodies.

Only a few counts were recorded for this clonotype. Its antigen is currently unknown. Study-wide results and limits: Less diverse TCR repertoires were seen in persistent Graves' patients than in newly diagnosed ones.

The sample's time point: persistent/refractory GD, antithyroid drugs over 5 years with positive TRAb. The TCR library was made from RNA that had been extracted from PBMCs in TRIzol. Patients all came to the study from an endocrinology department in Xi'an, China. Investigators prepared the TCR beta libraries by applying iRepertoire HTBI primers and Arm-PCR of CDR3 regions. TCRdb analysed the multiplex PCR reads with MiXCR anew, one entry per CDR3 protein. The sample holds 600,000 to 800,000 distinct CDR3 sequences, around 30% seen once. The receptor comes from a female donor with Graves disease. The specimen comprised peripheral blood mononuclear cells (PBMCs), sampled when the disease was refractory, from a patient treated with antithyroid drugs.

The CDR3: CATSRKRGFYEQYF. CDR3 nucleotides: TGTGCCACCAGCAGAAAACGGGGTTTCTACGAGCAGTACTTC. This chain joins TRBV15 and TRBJ2-7; tentatively, D is TRBD2 (5 bases). Germline-derived CDR1 and CDR2 are LNHNV and YYDKDF (reference sequence). The CDR3 contains 14 residues. Trimming shortened V by 2 bases and J by 3 bases, and 11 bases separated the two germline ends.